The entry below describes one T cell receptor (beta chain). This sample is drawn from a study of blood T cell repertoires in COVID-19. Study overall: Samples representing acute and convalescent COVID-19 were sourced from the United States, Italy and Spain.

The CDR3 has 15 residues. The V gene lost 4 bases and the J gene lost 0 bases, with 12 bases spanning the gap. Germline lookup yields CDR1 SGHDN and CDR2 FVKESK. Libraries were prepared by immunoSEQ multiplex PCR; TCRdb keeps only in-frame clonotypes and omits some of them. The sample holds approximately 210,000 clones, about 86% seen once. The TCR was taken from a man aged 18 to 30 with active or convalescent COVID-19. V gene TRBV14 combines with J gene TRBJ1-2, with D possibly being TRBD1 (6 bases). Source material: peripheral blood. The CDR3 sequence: CASSLGQRTNYGYTF. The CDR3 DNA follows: TGTGCCAGCAGCCTCGGACAGAGGACTAACTATGGCTACACCTTC.